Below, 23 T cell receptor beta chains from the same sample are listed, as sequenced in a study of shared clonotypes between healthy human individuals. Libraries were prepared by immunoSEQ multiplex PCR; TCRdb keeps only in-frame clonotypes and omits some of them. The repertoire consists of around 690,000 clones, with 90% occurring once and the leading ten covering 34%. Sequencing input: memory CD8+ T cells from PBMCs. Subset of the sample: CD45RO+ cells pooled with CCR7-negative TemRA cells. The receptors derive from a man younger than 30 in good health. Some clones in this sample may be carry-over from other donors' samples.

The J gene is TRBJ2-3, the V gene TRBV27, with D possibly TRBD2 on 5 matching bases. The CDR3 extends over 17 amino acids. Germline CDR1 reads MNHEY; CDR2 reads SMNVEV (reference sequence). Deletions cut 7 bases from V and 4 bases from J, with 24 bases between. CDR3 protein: CASTKLGLRYLADTQYF. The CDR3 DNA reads TGTGCCAGCACTAAGCTCGGACTTCGATATTTAGCAGATACGCAGTATTTT.

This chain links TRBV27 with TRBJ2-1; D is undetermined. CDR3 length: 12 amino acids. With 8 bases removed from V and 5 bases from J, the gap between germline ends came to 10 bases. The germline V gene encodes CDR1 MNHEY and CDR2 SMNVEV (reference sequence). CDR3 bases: TGTGCCAGCGGCTACAACGACAATGAGCAGTTCTTC. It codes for CASGYNDNEQFF.

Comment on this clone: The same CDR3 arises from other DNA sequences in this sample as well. The CDR3 loop is CASSPLGDTQYF. In DNA, the CDR3 is TGTGCCAGCAGTCCCTTGGGGGATACGCAGTATTTT. This chain connects TRBV5-4 to TRBJ2-3; D is uncertain. Trimming removed 5 bases from V and 6 bases from J, with 10 bases in between. The germline CDR1 and CDR2 sequences are SGHNT and YYREEE (reference sequence). The CDR3 sequence is 12 residues long.

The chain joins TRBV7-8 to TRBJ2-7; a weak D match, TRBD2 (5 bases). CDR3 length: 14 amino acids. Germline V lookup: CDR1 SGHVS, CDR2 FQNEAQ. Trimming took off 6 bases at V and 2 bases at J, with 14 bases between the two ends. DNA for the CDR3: TGTGCCAGCAGTTCCAGGACTTCCGCCTACGAGCAGTACTTC. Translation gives CASSSRTSAYEQYF.

The CDR3 reads CASRGQPNEKLFF. The CDR3 coding sequence is TGTGCCAGCAGGGGCCAGCCGAATGAAAAACTGTTTTTT. This sequence joins TRBV28 and TRBJ1-4, with D unclear. Germline CDR1 is MDHEN and CDR2 is SYDVKM. This CDR3 contains 13 residues. V was pared by 6 bases and J by 5 bases, with 10 bases between.

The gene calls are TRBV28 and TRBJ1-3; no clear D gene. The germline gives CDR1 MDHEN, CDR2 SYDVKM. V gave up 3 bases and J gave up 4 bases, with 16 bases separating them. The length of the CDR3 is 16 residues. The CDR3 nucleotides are TGTGCCAGCAGTTTTATATGGCCTCTACGGGGAAACACCATATATTTT. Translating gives CASSFIWPLRGNTIYF.

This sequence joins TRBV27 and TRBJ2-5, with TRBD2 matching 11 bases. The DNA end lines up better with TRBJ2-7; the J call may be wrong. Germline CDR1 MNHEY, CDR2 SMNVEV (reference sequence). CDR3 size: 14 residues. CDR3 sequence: CASSPQGTSGEQYF. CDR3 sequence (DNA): TGTGCCAGCAGTCCCCAAGGGACTAGCGGCGAGCAGTACTTC.

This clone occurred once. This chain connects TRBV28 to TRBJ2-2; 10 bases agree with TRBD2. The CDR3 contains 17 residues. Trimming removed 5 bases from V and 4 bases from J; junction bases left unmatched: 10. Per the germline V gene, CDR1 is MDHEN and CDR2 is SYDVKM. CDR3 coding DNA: TGTGCCAGCAGTCCTACCGGACTAGCGGTATTCACCGGGGAGCTGTTTTTT. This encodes CASSPTGLAVFTGELFF. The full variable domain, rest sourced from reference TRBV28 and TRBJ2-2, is DVKVTQSSRYLVKRTGEKVFLECVQDMDHENMFWYRQDPGLGLRLIYFSYDVKMKEKGDIPEGYSVSREKKERFSLILESASTNQTSMYLCASSPTGLAVFTGELFFGEGSRLTVL.

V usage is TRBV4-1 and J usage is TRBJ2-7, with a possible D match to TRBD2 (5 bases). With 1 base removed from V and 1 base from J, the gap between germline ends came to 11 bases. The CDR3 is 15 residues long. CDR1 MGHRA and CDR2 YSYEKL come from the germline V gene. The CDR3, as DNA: TGCGCCAGCAGCCAAGGCCTAGAGCGGTCCTACGAGCAGTACTTC. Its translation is CASSQGLERSYEQYF.

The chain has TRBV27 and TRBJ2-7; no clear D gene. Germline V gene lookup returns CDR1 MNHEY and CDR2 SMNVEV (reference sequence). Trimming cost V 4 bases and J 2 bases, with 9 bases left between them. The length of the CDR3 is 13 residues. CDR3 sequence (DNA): TGTGCCAGCAGTTCTTTGTTCCCCTACGAGCAGTACTTC. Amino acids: CASSSLFPYEQYF.

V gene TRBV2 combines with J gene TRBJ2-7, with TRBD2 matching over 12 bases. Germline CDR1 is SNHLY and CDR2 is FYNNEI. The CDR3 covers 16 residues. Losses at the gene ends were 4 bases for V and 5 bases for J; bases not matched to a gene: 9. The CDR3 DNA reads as TGTGCCAGCAGTGCCCCGCGACTAGCGGGAGCCCACGAGCAGTACTTC. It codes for CASSAPRLAGAHEQYF.

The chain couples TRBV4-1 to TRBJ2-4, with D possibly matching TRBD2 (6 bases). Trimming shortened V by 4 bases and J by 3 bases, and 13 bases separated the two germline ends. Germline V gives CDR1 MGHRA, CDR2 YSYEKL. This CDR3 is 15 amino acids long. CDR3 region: CASSRGPGDKNIQYF. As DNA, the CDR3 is TGCGCCAGCAGCCGTGGTCCGGGAGACAAAAACATTCAGTACTTC.

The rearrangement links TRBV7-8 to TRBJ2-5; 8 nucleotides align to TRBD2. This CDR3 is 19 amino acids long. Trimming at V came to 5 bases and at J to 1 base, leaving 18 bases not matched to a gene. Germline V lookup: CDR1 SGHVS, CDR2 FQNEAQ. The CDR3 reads CASSPTPRGSSGTQETQYF. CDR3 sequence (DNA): TGTGCCAGCAGCCCTACACCCCGGGGTAGTAGCGGGACCCAAGAGACCCAGTACTTC.

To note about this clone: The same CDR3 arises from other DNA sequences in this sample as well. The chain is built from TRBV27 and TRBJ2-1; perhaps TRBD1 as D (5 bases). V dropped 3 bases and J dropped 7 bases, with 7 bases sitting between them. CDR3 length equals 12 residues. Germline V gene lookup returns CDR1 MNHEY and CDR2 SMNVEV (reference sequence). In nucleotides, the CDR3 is TGTGCCAGCAGTTTCCCAGGGAATGAGCAGTTCTTC. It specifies CASSFPGNEQFF.

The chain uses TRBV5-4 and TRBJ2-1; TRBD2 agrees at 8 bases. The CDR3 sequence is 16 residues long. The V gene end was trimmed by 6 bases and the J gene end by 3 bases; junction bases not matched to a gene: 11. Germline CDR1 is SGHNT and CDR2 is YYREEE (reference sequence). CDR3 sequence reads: CASTHPGLAIYNEQFF. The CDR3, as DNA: TGTGCCAGCACCCATCCAGGACTAGCAATCTACAATGAGCAGTTCTTC.

The CDR3: CASSLGGLAGTYEQYF. In nucleotides, the CDR3 is TGTGCCAGCAGCTTAGGGGGACTAGCGGGGACCTACGAGCAGTACTTC. This chain links TRBV11-2 with TRBJ2-7; TRBD2 matches 13 bases. V was pared by 1 base and J by 2 bases, with 2 bases of the junction left unmatched. CDR1 SGHAT and CDR2 FQNNGV come from the germline V gene. The CDR3 has 16 residues.

The DNA of the CDR3 is TGTGCCAGCAGCTGGGCCAGGACGTACGAGCAGTACTTC. Encoded protein: CASSWARTYEQYF. This sequence joins TRBV5-6 and TRBJ2-7; D is ambiguous. The ends were cut back, 3 bases at V and 4 bases at J, with 11 bases in the middle. Germline V gene data show CDR1 as SGHDT and CDR2 as YYEEEE. This CDR3 has 13 residues.

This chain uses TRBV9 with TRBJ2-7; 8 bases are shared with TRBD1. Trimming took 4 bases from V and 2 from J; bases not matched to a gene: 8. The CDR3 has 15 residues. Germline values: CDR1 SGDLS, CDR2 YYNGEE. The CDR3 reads CASSPGQGRAYEQYF. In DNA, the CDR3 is TGTGCCAGCAGCCCCGGACAGGGAAGGGCCTACGAGCAGTACTTC.

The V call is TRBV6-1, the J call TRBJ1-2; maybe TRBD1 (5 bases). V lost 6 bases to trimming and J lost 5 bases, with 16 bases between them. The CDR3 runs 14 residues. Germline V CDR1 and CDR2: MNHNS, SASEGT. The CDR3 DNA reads TGTGCCAGCAGAGGCCGGGACGGGCCTTATGGCTACACCTTC. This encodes CASRGRDGPYGYTF.

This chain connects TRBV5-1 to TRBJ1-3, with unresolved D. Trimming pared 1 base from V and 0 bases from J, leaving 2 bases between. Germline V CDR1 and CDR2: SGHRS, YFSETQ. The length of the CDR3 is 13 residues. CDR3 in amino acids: CASSLNSGNTIYF. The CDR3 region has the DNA TGCGCCAGCAGCTTGAACTCTGGAAACACCATATATTTT.

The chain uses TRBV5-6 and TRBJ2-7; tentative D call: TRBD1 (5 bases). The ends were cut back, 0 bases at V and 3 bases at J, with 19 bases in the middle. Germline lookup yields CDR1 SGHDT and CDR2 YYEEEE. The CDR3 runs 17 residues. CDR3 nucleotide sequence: TGTGCCAGCAGCTTGGTATCAACGTCAGGGTTAGGCTACGAGCAGTACTTC. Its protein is CASSLVSTSGLGYEQYF.

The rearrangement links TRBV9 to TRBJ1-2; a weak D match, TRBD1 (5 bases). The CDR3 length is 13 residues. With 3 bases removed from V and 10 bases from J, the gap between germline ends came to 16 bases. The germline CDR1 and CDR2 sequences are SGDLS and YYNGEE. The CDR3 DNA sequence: TGTGCCAGCAGCGGAGGGGCCGAGATATCCTACACCTTC. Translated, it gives CASSGGAEISYTF.

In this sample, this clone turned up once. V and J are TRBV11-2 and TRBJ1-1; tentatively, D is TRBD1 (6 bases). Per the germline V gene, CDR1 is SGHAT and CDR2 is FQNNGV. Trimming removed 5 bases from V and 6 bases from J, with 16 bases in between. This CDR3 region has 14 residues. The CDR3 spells CASSNRVGNAEAFF. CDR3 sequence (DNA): TGTGCCAGCAGCAACAGGGTTGGTAACGCTGAAGCTTTCTTT. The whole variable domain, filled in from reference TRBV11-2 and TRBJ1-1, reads EAGVAQSPRYKIIEKRQSVAFWCNPISGHATLYWYQQILGQGPKLLIQFQNNGVVDDSQLPKDRFSAERLKGVDSTLKIQPAKLEDSAVYLCASSNRVGNAEAFFGQGTRLTVV.